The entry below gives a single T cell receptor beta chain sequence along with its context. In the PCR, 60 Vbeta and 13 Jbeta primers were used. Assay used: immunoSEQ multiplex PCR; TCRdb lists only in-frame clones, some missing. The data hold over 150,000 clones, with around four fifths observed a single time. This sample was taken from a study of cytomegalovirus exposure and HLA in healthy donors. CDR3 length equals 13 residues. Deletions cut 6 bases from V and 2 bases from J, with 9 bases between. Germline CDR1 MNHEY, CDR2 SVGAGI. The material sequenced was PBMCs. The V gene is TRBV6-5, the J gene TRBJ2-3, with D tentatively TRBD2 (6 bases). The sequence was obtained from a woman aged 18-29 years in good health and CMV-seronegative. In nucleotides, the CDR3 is TGTGCCAGCAGGGAGGGAATCACAGATACGCAGTATTTT. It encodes CASREGITDTQYF.